The present T cell receptor beta chain was sequenced within a study of post-analysis software for immune sequencing data. Study-wide points: Five or six TRBV segments, TRBV5-6, TRBV5-1 and TRBV20-1 among them, were found more frequent in patients than controls.

In this sample, this clonotype turned up a few times. Antigen: not known. Libraries were made from TCR beta cDNA, and they carried unique molecular identifiers. TCRdb recomputed calls from the PCR reads with MiXCR, one row per CDR3 protein. The table records over 700,000 distinct CDR3 sequences, roughly 27% of them present only once. Trimming pared 5 bases from V and 10 bases from J, leaving 18 bases between. CDR3 length equals 13 residues. Germline V gene data show CDR1 as SGHRS and CDR2 as YFSETQ. The sequence came from a girl aged 5-17 years with multiple sclerosis. Sequencing was performed on blood. The V gene is TRBV5-1, the J gene TRBJ1-1; perhaps TRBD1 as D (6 bases). CDR3 DNA sequence: TGCGCCAGCAGTTTTCCAGGGGTGGTTGGAGCTTTCTTT. Protein product: CASSFPGVVGAFF.